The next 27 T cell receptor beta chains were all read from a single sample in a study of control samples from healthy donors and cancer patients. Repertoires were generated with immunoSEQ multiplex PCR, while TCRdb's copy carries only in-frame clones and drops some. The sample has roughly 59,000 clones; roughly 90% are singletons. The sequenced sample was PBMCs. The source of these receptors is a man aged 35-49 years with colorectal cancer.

CDR3 sequence reads: CASSVLWTGDEQYF. In DNA form, the CDR3 reads TGTGCCAGCAGCGTGCTGTGGACAGGGGATGAGCAGTACTTC. The J gene is TRBJ2-7, the V gene TRBV9; 9 bases line up with TRBD1. The trim removed 2 bases at V and 7 bases at J, leaving 7 bases unmatched. There are 14 residues in the CDR3. Germline V CDR1 and CDR2: SGDLS, YYNGEE.

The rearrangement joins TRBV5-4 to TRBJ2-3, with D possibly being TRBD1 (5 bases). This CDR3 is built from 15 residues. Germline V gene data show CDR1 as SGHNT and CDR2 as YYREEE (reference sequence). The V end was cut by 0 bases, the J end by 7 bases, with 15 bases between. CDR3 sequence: CASSLDPGMRNTQYF. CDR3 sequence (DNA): TGTGCCAGCAGCTTGGATCCAGGGATGAGGAATACGCAGTATTTT.

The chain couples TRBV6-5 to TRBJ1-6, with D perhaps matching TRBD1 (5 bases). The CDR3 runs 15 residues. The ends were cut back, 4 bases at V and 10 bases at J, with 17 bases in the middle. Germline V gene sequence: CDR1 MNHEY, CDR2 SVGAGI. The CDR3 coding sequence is TGTGCCAGCAGTTTCTCTAGAGGGGAGAACTCACCCCTCCACTTT. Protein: CASSFSRGENSPLHF.

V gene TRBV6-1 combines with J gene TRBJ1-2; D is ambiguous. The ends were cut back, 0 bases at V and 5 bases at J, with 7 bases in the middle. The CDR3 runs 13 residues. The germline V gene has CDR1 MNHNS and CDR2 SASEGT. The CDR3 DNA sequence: TGTGCCAGCAGTGAAGCGCAGAGATATGGCTACACCTTC. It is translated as CASSEAQRYGYTF.

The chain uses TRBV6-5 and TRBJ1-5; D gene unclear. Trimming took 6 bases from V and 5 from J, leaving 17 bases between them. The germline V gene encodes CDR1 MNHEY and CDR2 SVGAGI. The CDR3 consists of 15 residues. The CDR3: CASRRFRATDQPQHF. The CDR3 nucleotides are TGTGCCAGCAGGCGATTCCGGGCCACGGATCAGCCCCAGCATTTT.

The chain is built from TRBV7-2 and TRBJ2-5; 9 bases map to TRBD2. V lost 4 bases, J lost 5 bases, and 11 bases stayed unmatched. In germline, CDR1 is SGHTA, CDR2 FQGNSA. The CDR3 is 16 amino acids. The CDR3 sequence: CASSSVVAGGAETQYF. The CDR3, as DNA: TGTGCCAGCAGCTCCGTAGTTGCGGGGGGGGCGGAGACCCAGTACTTC.

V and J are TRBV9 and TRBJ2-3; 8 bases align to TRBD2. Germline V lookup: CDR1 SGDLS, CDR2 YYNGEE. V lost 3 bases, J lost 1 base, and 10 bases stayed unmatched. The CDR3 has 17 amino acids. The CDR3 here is CASSAMASSGGTDTQYF. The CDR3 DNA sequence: TGTGCCAGCAGCGCTATGGCGAGTAGCGGGGGCACAGATACGCAGTATTTT.

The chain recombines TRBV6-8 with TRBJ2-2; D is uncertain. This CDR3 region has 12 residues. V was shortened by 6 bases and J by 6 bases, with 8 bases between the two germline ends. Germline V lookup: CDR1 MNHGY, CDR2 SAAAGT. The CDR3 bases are TGTGCCAGCAGGACCCCGGCCGGGGAGCTGTTTTTT. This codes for CASRTPAGELFF.

The CDR3 reads CASSLASVIPTDTQYF. The CDR3 DNA sequence: TGTGCCAGCAGCTTAGCGTCCGTAATCCCCACAGATACGCAGTATTTT. The rearrangement joins TRBV5-6 to TRBJ2-3; D gene uncertain. The germline V gene encodes CDR1 SGHDT and CDR2 YYEEEE. CDR3 length equals 16 residues. V was trimmed by 2 bases and J by 2 bases, leaving 15 bases between them.

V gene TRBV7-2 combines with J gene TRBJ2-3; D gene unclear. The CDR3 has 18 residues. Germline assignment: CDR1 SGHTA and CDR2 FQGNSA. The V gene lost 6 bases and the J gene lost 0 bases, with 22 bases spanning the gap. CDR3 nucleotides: TGTGCCAGCAGACTTAGGTCGGGTGGCAGAACTAGCACAGATACGCAGTATTTT. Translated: CASRLRSGGRTSTDTQYF.

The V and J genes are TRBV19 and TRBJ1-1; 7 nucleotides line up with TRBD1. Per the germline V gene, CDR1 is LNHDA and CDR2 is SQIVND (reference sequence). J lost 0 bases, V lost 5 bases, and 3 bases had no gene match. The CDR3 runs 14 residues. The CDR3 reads CASSLGGLNTEAFF. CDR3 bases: TGTGCCAGTAGTTTAGGGGGCCTGAACACTGAAGCTTTCTTT.

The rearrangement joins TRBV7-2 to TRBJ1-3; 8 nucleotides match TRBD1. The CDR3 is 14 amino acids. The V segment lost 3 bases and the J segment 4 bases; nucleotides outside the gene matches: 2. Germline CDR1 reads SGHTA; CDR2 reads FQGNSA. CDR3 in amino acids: CASSFRDRGNTIYF. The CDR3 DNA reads TGTGCCAGCAGCTTCCGGGACAGGGGAAACACCATATATTTT.

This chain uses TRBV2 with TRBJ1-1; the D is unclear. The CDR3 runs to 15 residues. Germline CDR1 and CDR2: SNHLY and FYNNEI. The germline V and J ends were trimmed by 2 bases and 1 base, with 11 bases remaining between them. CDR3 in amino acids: CASSENPKGNTEAFF. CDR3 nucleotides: TGTGCCAGCAGTGAAAATCCCAAAGGGAACACTGAAGCTTTCTTT.

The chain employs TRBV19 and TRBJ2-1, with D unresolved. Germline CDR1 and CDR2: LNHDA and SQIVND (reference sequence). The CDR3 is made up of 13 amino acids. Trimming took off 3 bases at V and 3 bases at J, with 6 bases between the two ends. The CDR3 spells CASSISSYNEQFF. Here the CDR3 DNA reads TGTGCCAGTAGTATTTCCAGCTACAATGAGCAGTTCTTC.

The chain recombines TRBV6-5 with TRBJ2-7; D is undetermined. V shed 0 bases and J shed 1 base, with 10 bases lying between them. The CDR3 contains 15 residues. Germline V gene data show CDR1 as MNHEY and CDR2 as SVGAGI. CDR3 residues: CASSYSSVKSYEQYF. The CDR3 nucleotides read TGTGCCAGCAGTTACTCGAGCGTCAAATCCTACGAGCAGTACTTC.

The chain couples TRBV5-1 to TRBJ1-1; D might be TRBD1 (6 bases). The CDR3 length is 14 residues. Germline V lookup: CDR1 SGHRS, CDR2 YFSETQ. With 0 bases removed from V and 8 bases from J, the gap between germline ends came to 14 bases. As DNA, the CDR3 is TGCGCCAGCAGCTTGGAACTGGGGGCAAAGGAAGCTTTCTTT. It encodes CASSLELGAKEAFF.

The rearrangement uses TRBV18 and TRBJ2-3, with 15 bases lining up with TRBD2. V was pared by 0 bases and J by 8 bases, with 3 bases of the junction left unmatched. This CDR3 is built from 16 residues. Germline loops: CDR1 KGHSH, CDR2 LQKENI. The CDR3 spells CASSPPGTSGGSTQYF. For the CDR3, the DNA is TGTGCCAGCTCACCACCCGGGACTAGCGGGGGGTCTACGCAGTATTTT.

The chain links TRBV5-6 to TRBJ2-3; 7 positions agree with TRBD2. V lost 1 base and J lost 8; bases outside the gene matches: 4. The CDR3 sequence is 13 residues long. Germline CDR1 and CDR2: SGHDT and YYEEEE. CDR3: CASSLREVFTQYF. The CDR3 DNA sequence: TGTGCCAGCAGCTTGCGGGAGGTATTTACGCAGTATTTT.

The CDR3 nucleotides are TGTGCCAGCAGGCCTCGGGGTAGCTCCTACAATGAGCAGTTCTTC. Its protein product is CASRPRGSSYNEQFF. The chain links TRBV5-6 to TRBJ2-1; a weak D match, TRBD2 (5 bases). Deletions cut 5 bases from V and 0 bases from J, with 12 bases between. CDR1 SGHDT and CDR2 YYEEEE come from the germline V gene. The CDR3 is made up of 15 amino acids.

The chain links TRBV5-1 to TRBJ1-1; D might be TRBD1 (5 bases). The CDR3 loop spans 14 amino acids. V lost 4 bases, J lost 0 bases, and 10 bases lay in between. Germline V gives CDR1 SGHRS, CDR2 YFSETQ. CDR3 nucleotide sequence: TGCGCCAGCAGCACCGGGACTCTGAACACTGAAGCTTTCTTT. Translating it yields CASSTGTLNTEAFF.

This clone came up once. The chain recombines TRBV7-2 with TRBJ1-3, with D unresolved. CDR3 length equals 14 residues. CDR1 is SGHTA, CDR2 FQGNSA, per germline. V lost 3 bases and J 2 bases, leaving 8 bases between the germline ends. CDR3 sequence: CASSFRTAGNTIYF. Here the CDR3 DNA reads TGTGCCAGCAGCTTCCGGACGGCTGGAAACACCATATATTTT.

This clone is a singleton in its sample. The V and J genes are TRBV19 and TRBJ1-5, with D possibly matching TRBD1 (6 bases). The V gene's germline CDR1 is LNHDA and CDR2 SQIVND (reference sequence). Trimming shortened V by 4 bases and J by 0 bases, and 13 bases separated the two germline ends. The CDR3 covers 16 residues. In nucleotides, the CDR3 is TGTGCCAGTAGTACTTCGGGGGCCGTTAGCAATCAGCCCCAGCATTTT. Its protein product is CASSTSGAVSNQPQHF.

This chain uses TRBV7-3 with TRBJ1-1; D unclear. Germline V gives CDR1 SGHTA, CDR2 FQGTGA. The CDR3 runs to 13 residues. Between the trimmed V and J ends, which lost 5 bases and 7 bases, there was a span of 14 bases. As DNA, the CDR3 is TGTGCCAGCAGCCCCGGTCAACGCAGTGAAGCTTTCTTT. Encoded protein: CASSPGQRSEAFF.

CDR3 DNA: TGCGCCAGCAGCCCAGGCGAGGACGGAAATAGCAATCAGCCCCAGCATTTT. It is translated as CASSPGEDGNSNQPQHF. The chain couples TRBV23-1 to TRBJ1-5; D is uncertain. TRBV23-1 is flagged as an ORF with uncertain function. Trimming took off 6 bases at V and 0 bases at J, with 18 bases between the two ends. This CDR3 comprises 17 residues.

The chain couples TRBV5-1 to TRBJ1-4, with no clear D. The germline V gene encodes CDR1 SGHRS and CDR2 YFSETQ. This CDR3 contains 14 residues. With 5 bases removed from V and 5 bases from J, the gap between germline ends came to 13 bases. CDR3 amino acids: CASRLTSGNEKLFF. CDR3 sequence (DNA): TGCGCCAGCAGACTGACCTCGGGAAATGAAAAACTGTTTTTT.

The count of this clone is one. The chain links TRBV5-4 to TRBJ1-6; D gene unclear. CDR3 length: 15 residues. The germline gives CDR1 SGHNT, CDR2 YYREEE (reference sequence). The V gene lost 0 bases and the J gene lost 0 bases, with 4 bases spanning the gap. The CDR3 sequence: CASSLESSYNSPLHF. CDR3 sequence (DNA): TGTGCCAGCAGCTTGGAAAGCTCCTATAATTCACCCCTCCACTTT.

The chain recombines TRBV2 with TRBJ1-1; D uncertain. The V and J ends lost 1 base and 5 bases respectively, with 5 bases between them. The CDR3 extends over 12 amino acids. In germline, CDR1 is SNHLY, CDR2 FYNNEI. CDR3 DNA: TGTGCCAGCAGTGAAGGGTGGACTGAAGCTTTCTTT. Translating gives CASSEGWTEAFF.